A selection of T cell receptor beta chains follows, all from one sample in a study of shared clonotypes between healthy human individuals. Produced via immunoSEQ multiplex PCR; TCRdb's table is partial and in-frame only. There are roughly 2 million clones in the sample; 85% to 95% occur only once, and roughly 1.1% lies in the top ten. Sequencing used naive CD8+ T cells sorted from blood. Receptors originate from a man aged 18 to 30 in good health. The CDR3 runs from the conserved cysteine through the conserved F or W. A D gene is named only where the DNA matches it firmly. Not every row has a clone size; where given, it reads once, few, many or a size class.

size	J	D	V	DNA	CDR3
NA	TRBJ2-2	TRBD1	TRBV19	TGTGCCAGTAGTTCCGGGACAGTCCTATCCGGGGAGCTGTTTTTT	CASSSGTVLSGELFF
NA	TRBJ1-1	NA	TRBV5-8	TGTGCCAGCAGCTTGTTTAGGAACACTGAAGCTTTCTTT	CASSLFRNTEAFF
NA	TRBJ2-4	TRBD2	TRBV25-1	TGTGCCAGCAGTGAATATGTGACTAGCGGGACCGGTCTGTACTTC	CASSEYVTSGTGLYF
NA	TRBJ2-1	TRBD1	TRBV18	TGTGCCAGCTCACCAACGCAGGGGGCGCATTATGAGCAGTTCTTC	CASSPTQGAHYEQFF
NA	TRBJ2-7	NA	TRBV5-6	TGTGCCAGCAGCCCCGGACAGTTCTACGAGCAGTACTTC	CASSPGQFYEQYF
NA	TRBJ1-2	NA	TRBV2	TGTGCCAGCAGCGGAGGGGAGGGACGAGACTATGGCTACACCTTC	CASSGGEGRDYGYTF
NA	TRBJ2-6	TRBD1	TRBV27	TGTGCCAGCAGTTTATATGGGACAGGGGCGTCTGGGGCCAACGTCCTGACTTTC	CASSLYGTGASGANVLTF
NA	TRBJ2-3	TRBD2	TRBV7-8	TGTGCCAGCAGCTCCATACAACAGGGACTAGCTTGGGCAGATACGCAGTATTTT	CASSSIQQGLAWADTQYF
NA	TRBJ2-2	TRBD2	TRBV27	TGTGCCAGCAGTTTAATATGGCGGGGGGGCACCGGGGAGCTGTTTTTT	CASSLIWRGGTGELFF
NA	TRBJ1-4	TRBD1	TRBV4-1	TGCGCCAGCAGCCGAAGGGACAGGGATGAAAAACTGTTTTTT	CASSRRDRDEKLFF
NA	TRBJ2-1	TRBD1	TRBV5-4	TGTGCCAGCAGCAGTCATCCCGGACAGGGGGCGGACAATGAGCAGTTCTTC	CASSSHPGQGADNEQFF
NA	TRBJ2-5	NA	TRBV5-1	TGCGCCAGCAGCTTGGGTTTGACACGTCAAGAGACCCAGTACTTC	CASSLGLTRQETQYF
NA	TRBJ2-5	TRBD2	TRBV19	TGTGCCAGTAGTCCTAGCGGGGCCCAAGAGACCCAGTACTTC	CASSPSGAQETQYF
NA	TRBJ1-3	NA	TRBV7-2	TGTGCCAGCAGCTATCCACGGGGGCTGGGAAACACCATATATTTT	CASSYPRGLGNTIYF
NA	TRBJ2-4	TRBD1	TRBV5-4	TGTGCCAGCAGCTTGGAACAGGGGGCCAAAAACATTCAGTACTTC	CASSLEQGAKNIQYF
NA	TRBJ2-7	NA	TRBV5-4	TGTGCCAGCAGCCAGTCAGGGTTTTACGAGCAGTACTTC	CASSQSGFYEQYF
NA	TRBJ1-1	NA	TRBV2	TGTGCCAGCAGTTCTGTCAGCCCCGGCGACCTAGCTTTCTTT	CASSSVSPGDLAFF
NA	TRBJ2-3	TRBD1	TRBV9	TGTGCCAGCAGCGTAGAAGGGGGCTTAACAGATACGCAGTATTTT	CASSVEGGLTDTQYF
NA	TRBJ1-1	NA	TRBV6-1	TGTGCCGGGTGGTTGGCCCTGATGAACACTGAAGCTTTCTTT	CAGWLALMNTEAFF
NA	TRBJ1-5	NA	TRBV7-9	TGTGCCAGCAGCTTAGCCCCTACAGGGAGTTACAATCAGCCCCAGCATTTT	CASSLAPTGSYNQPQHF
few	TRBJ2-7	NA	TRBV11-2	TGTGCCAGCAGCTTATTCGTCAGGATACCCTACGAGCAGTACTTC	CASSLFVRIPYEQYF
once	TRBJ2-5	TRBD1	TRBV5-1	TGCGCCAGCAGCTTGACAGGGGGCTGGGAGACCCAGTACTTC	CASSLTGGWETQYF
NA	TRBJ1-5	TRBD1	TRBV19	TGTGCCAGCCAAGGACAGGGCGAGGGCGATCAGCCCCAGCATTTT	CASQGQGEGDQPQHF
NA	TRBJ1-2	NA	TRBV6-4	TGTGCCAGCAGTGACGGAGGCTATGGCTACACCTTC	CASSDGGYGYTF
NA	TRBJ2-7	NA	TRBV30	TGTGCCTGGGAGGACAGAACCTACGAGCAGTACTTC	CAWEDRTYEQYF